Detailed here is one TCR beta chain. Assay: immunoSEQ multiplex PCR; the TCRdb copy retains only in-frame clones and omits some. The table includes 25,000 to 35,000 clones, roughly 80% detected once. This entry is derived from a study of regulatory dendritic cells for organ transplantation. V lost 4 bases and J 0 bases, leaving 15 bases between the germline ends. The CDR3 is made up of 16 amino acids. Germline CDR1 is MGHRA and CDR2 is YSYEKL. Sequenced sample: naive CD4+ T cells from blood. The subset denotes: CD45RA+ naive T cells. The chain recombines TRBV4-1 with TRBJ1-2, with a possible D match to TRBD1 (6 bases). This TCR was recovered from a human donor in good health. CDR3 sequence: CASSPGVGEPNYGYTF. The DNA for the CDR3 is TGCGCCAGCAGCCCAGGGGTGGGGGAGCCTAACTATGGCTACACCTTC.